The following is a T cell receptor (beta chain) sequence with its context. Its antigen is unknown. The data belong to a study of shared clonotypes between healthy human individuals. Study-level information: The donor group consisted of a couple of women and a few men, aged 18 to 49.

TCRdb keeps only in-frame clones here, not all; method: immunoSEQ multiplex PCR. Of hundreds of thousands of clones in the sample, approximately 96% were seen once. Study findings and constraints: The sampled material consisted only of blood, and tissue repertoires are likely to differ. As a rule, naive subsets had a larger estimated richness than memory subsets.

V shed 2 bases and J shed 9 bases, with 22 bases lying between them. Germline V gene sequence: CDR1 MNHEY, CDR2 SMNVEV (reference sequence). There are 16 residues in the CDR3. CD45RO-negative, CCR7-selected cells formed the naive CD8 fraction, which excluded terminally differentiated effector memory CD45RA+ cells. The sample comprised naive CD8+ T cells sorted from blood. The receptor comes from a woman aged 30 to 39 in good health. V and J are TRBV27 and TRBJ1-2, with D perhaps matching TRBD1 (6 bases). This CDR3 reads CASSLGPNRDPSSYTF. DNA for the CDR3: TGTGCCAGCAGTTTAGGCCCCAACAGGGATCCAAGCAGCTACACCTTC.